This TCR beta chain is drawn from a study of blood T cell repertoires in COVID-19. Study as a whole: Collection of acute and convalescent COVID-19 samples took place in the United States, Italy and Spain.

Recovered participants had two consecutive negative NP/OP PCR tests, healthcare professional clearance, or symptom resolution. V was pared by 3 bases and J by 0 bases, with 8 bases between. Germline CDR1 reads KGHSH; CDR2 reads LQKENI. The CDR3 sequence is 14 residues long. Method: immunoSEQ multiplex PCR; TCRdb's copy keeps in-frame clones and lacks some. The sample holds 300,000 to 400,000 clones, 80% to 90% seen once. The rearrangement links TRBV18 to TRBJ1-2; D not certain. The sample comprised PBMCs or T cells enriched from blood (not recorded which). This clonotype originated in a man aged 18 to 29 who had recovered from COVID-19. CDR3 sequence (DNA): TGTGCCAGCTCACCGAGGGAAACTAACTATGGCTACACCTTC. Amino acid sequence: CASSPRETNYGYTF.